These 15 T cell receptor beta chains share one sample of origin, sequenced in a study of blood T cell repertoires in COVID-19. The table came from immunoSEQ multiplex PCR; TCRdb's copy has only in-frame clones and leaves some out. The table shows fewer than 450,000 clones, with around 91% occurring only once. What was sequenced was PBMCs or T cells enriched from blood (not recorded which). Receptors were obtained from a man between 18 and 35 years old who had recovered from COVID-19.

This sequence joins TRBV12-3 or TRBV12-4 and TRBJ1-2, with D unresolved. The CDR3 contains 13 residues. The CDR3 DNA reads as TGTGCGATCCAGGCCCCCCGGGGAGATGGCTACACCTTC. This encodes CAIQAPRGDGYTF.

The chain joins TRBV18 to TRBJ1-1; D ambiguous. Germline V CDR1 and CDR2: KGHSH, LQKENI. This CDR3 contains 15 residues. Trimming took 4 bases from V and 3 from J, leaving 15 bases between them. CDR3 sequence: CASSLHGTGYTEAFF. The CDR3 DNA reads TGTGCCAGCTCACTTCACGGCACGGGTTACACTGAAGCTTTCTTT.

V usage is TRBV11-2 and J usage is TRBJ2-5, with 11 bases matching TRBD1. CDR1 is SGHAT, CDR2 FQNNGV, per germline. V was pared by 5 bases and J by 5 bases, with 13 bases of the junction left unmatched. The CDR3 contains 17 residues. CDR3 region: CASSLAGGTGGVETQYF. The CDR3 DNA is TGTGCCAGCAGCCTAGCGGGCGGGACAGGGGGAGTCGAGACCCAGTACTTC. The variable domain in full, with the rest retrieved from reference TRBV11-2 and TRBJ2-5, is EAGVAQSPRYKIIEKRQSVAFWCNPISGHATLYWYQQILGQGPKLLIQFQNNGVVDDSQLPKDRFSAERLKGVDSTLKIQPAKLEDSAVYLCASSLAGGTGGVETQYFGPGTRLLVL.

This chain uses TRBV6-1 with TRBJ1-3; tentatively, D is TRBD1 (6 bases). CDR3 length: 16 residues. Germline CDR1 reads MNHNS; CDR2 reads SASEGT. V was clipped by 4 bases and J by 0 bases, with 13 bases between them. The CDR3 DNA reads TGTGCCAGCAGTGTCGTACAGGGAATCTCTGGAAACACCATATATTTT. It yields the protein CASSVVQGISGNTIYF.

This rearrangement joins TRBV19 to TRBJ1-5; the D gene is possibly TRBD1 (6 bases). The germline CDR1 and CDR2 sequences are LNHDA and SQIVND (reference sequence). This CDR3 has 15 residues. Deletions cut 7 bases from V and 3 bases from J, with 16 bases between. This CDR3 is CASKSTGINNQPQHF. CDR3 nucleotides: TGTGCCAGTAAGTCGACAGGAATAAACAATCAGCCCCAGCATTTT.

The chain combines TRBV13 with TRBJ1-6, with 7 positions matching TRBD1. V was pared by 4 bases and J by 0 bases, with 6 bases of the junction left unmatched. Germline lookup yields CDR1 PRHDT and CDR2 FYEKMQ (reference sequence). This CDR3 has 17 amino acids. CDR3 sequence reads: CASSSLQGSSYNSPLHF. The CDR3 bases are TGTGCCAGCAGCTCCCTACAGGGGAGCTCCTATAATTCACCCCTCCACTTT.

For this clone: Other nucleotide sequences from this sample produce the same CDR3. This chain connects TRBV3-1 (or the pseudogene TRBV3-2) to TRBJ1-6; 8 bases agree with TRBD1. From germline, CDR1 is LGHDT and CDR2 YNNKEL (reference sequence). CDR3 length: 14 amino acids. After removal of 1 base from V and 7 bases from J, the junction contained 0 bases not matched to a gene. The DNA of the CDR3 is TGTGCCAGCAGCCAAGGACAGGGGAATTCACCCCTCCACTTT. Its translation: CASSQGQGNSPLHF.

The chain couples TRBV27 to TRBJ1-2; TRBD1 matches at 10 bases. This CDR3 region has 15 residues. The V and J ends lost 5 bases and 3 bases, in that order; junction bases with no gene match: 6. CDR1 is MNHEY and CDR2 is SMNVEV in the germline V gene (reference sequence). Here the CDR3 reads CASSPDRGSDYGYTF. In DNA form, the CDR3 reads TGTGCCAGCAGTCCGGACAGGGGGTCAGACTATGGCTACACCTTC.

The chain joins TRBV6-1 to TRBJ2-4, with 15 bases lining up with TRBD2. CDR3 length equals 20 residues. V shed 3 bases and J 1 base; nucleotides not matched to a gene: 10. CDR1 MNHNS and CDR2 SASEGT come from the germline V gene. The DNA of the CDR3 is TGTGCCAGCAGTGACGCCTCGGGACTAGCGGGAGGTGTGGCCAAAAACATTCAGTACTTC. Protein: CASSDASGLAGGVAKNIQYF.

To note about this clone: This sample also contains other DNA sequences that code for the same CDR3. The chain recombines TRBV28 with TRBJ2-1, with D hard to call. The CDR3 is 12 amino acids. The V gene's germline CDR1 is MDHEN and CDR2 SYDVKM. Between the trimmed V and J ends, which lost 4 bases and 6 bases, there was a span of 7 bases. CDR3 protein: CASSSNSNEQFF. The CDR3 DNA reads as TGTGCCAGCAGTTCCAATAGCAATGAGCAGTTCTTC.

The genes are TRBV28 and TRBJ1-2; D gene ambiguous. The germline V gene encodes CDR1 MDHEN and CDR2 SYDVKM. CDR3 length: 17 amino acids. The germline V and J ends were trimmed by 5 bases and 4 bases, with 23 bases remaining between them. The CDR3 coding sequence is TGTGCCAGCAGTCCCTCTTCGGGGTCCGAGAGGCCCTATGGCTACACCTTC. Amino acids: CASSPSSGSERPYGYTF.

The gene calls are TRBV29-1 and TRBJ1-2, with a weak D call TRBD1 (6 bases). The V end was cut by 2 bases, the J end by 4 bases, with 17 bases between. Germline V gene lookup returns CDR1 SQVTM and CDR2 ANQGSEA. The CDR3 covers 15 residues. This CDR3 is CSVEPLGGRGYGYTF. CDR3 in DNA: TGCAGCGTTGAACCCTTGGGGGGGCGCGGCTATGGCTACACCTTC.

The CDR3 protein is CASRFRLAGGSSYNEQFF. DNA of the CDR3: TGTGCCAGCCGATTCCGACTAGCGGGAGGGAGCTCCTACAATGAGCAGTTCTTC. The chain combines TRBV27 with TRBJ2-1, with 14 bases matching TRBD2. Losses at the gene ends were 8 bases for V and 0 bases for J; bases not matched to a gene: 9. Germline CDR1 and CDR2: MNHEY and SMNVEV (reference sequence). The CDR3 covers 18 residues.

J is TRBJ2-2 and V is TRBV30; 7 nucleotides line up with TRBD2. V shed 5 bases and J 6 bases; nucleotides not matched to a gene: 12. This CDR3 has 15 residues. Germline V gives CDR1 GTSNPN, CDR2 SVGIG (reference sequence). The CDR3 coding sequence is TGTGCCTGGGACCCCGCGGCGGGAGATCCCGGGGAGCTGTTTTTT. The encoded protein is CAWDPAAGDPGELFF.

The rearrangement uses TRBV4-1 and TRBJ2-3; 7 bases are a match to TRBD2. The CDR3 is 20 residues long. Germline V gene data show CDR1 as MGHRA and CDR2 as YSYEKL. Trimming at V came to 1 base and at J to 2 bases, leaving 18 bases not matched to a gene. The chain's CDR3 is CASSQGRSRGPAGNTDTQYF. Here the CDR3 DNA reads TGCGCCAGCAGCCAAGGAAGATCCCGCGGGCCAGCGGGGAACACAGATACGCAGTATTTT.